This T cell receptor (beta chain) was sequenced in a study of spatial heterogeneity in lung cancer. Whole-study findings and limits: Counts of expanded intratumoral alpha and beta TCRs tracked tumor mutation counts.

TCRdb ran MiXCR on the 5' RACE reads and lists one entry per CDR3 protein. The sample holds fewer than 7,500 distinct CDR3 sequences, 9.1% seen once. Sample time point: sample taken at primary tumor resection. Tumor, nontumor lung or frozen PBMC supplied whole RNA, sequenced without sorting. Losses at the gene ends were 4 bases for V and 5 bases for J; bases not matched to a gene: 9. Looked up from germline, CDR1 is SGHTA and CDR2 is FQGNSA. The CDR3 extends over 16 amino acids. This clonotype is medium-sized within its sample. The antigen remains undetermined. This sample comprised lung tumor tissue, obtained at surgery. The chain combines TRBV7-2 with TRBJ2-2; TRBD1 aligns across 8 bases. The sequence derives from a female donor with early-stage non-small cell lung cancer. The CDR3 spells CASSYRDRTFTGELFF. The CDR3 bases are TGTGCCAGCAGCTACCGGGACAGGACCTTTACCGGGGAGCTGTTTTTT.